The T cell receptor beta chain described here comes from a study of spatial heterogeneity in lung cancer. Study at large: A module score for T cells, taken from matched bulk RNA-seq, correlated strongly with TCR transcript counts in tumor regions.

Within the sample, this clonotype is medium-sized (0.01 to 0.1%). What it binds is unknown. This beta chain lies outside the target of a library built for alpha chains; its clone size means little. Every molecule of TCR cDNA had its own unique molecular identifier. From the 5' RACE reads, TCRdb called clonotypes with MiXCR, one entry per CDR3 protein. The sample includes over 8,500 distinct CDR3 sequences, around 5.5% of them seen just once. General study findings and limits: Mutation tallies in tumors tracked expanded intratumoral alpha and beta TCR counts.

The CDR3 totals 15 residues. Trimming removed 1 base at V and 6 bases at J, with 13 bases between. CDR1 and CDR2 from the germline V gene are KGHSH and LQKENI. Time point here: sample taken at primary tumor resection. Patients with untreated early-stage non-small cell lung cancer, numbering around 72, were the donors. This TCR was recovered from a male donor with early-stage non-small cell lung cancer. The starting material was lung tumor tissue, obtained at surgery. The chain combines TRBV18 with TRBJ2-4, with D maybe TRBD2 (5 bases). This CDR3 reads CASSPRTRGINIQYF. Here the CDR3 DNA reads TGTGCCAGCTCACCACGGACGAGAGGGATAAACATTCAGTACTTC.